Detailed here is one T cell receptor (beta chain). Assay: immunoSEQ multiplex PCR; the TCRdb copy retains only in-frame clones and omits some. The data contain about 79,000 clones, about 90% of them singletons. The germline gives CDR1 KGHSH, CDR2 LQKENI. Trimming took off 2 bases at V and 7 bases at J, with 11 bases between the two ends. This CDR3 has 14 residues. The sample originates from a study of OX40 agonist ivuxolimab in advanced cancers. Study-level information: Patients received intravenous ivuxolimab every 2 weeks at 0.01 to 10 mg/kg.

V usage is TRBV18 and J usage is TRBJ2-2; D perhaps matches TRBD1 (6 bases). The clonotype was recovered from an adult with an advanced solid tumor such as melanoma, head and neck, liver or kidney cancer. Sequencing used CD4+ or CD8+ T cells sorted from blood, obtained in a trial of the OX40 agonist ivuxolimab. CDR3 loop: CASSPSGAHGELFF. In DNA form, the CDR3 reads TGTGCCAGCTCACCATCAGGGGCGCACGGGGAGCTGTTTTTT.